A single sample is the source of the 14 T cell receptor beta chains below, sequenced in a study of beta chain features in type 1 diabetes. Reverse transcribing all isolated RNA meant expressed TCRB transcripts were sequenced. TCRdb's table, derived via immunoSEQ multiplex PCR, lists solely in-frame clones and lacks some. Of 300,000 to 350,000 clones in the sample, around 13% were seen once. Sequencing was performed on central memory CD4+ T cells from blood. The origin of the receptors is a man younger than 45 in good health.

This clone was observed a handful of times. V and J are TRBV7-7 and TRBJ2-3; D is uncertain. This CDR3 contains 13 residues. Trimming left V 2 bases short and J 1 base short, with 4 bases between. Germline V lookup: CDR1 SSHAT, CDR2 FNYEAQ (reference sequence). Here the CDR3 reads CASSLIRTDTQYF. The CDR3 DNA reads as TGTGCCAGCAGCTTAATACGCACAGATACGCAGTATTTT. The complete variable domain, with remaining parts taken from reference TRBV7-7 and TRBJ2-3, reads GAGVSQSPRYKVTKRGQDVTLRCDPISSHATLYWYQQALGQGPEFLTYFNYEAQPDKSGLPSDRFSAERPEGSISTLTIQRTEQRDSAMYRCASSLIRTDTQYFGPGTRLTVL.

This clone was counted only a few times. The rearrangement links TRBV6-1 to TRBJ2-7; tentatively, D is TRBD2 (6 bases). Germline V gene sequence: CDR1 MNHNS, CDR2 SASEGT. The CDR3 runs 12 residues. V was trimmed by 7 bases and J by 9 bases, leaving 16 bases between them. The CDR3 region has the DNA TGTGCCAGCACTACGTGGAGGGATCGGCAGTACTTC. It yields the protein CASTTWRDRQYF.

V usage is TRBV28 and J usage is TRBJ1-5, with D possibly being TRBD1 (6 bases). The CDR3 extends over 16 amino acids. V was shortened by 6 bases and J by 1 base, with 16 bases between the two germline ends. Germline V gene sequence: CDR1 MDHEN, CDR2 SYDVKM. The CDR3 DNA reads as TGTGCCAGCAGAGAGGGGGAGAGGGGCAGCAATCAGCCCCAGCATTTT. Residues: CASREGERGSNQPQHF.

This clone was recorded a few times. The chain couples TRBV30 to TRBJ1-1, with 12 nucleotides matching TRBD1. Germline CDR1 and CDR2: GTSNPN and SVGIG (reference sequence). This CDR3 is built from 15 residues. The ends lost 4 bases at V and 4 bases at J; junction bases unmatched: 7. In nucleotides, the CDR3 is TGTGCCTGGATGGGACAGGGGGCTTGGGGCACTGAAGCTTTCTTT. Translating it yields CAWMGQGAWGTEAFF.

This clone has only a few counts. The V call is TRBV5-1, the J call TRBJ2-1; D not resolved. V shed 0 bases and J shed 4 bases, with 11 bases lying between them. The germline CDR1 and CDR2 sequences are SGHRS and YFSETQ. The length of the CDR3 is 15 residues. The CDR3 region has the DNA TGCGCCAGCAGCTTGGGTGGAGCACAATACAATGAGCAGTTCTTC. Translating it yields CASSLGGAQYNEQFF.

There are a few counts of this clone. The CDR3 region has the DNA TGTGCCAGCAGCTTAGGGGGGGGACTCCTGGAACCCCTCCACTTT. This sequence encodes CASSLGGGLLEPLHF. The chain has TRBV7-9 and TRBJ1-6; weak D call: TRBD1 (5 bases). V lost 1 base, J lost 12 bases, and 16 bases lay in between. Looked up from germline, CDR1 is SEHNR and CDR2 is FQNEAQ (reference sequence). The CDR3 is 15 residues long. Full variable domain (remainder filled in from reference TRBV7-9 and TRBJ1-6): DTGVSQNPRHKITKRGQNVTFRCDPISEHNRLYWYRQTLGQGPEFLTYFQNEAQLEKSRLLSDRFSAERPKGSFSTLEIQRTEQGDSAMYLCASSLGGGLLEPLHFGNGTRLTVT.

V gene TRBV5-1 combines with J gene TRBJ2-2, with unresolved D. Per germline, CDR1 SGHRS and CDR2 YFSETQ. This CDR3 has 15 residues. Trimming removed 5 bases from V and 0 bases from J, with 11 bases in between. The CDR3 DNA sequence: TGCGCCAGCAGGTTAACTACCTCGAACACCGGGGAGCTGTTTTTT. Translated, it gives CASRLTTSNTGELFF.

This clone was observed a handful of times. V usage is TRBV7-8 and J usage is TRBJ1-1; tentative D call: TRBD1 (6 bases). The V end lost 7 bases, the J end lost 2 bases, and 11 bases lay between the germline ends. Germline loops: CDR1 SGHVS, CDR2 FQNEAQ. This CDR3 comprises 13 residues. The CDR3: CASTRTVNTEAFF. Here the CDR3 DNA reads TGTGCCAGCACCCGGACAGTAAACACTGAAGCTTTCTTT.

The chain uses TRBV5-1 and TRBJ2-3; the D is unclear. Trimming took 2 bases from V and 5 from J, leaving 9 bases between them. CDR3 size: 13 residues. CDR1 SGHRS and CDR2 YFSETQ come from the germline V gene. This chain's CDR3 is CASSLDTKDTQYF. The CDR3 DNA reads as TGCGCCAGCAGCTTAGACACAAAAGATACGCAGTATTTT.

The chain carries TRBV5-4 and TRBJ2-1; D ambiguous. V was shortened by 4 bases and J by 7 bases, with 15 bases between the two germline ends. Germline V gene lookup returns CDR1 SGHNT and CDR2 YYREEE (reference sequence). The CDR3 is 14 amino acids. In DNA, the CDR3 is TGTGCCAGCAGCCCCCCCGAGGTGGTGAATGAGCAGTTCTTC. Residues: CASSPPEVVNEQFF. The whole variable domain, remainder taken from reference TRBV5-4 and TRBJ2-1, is ETGVTQSPTHLIKTRGQQVTLRCSSQSGHNTVSWYQQALGQGPQFIFQYYREEENGRGNFPPRFSGLQFPNYSSELNVNALELDDSALYLCASSPPEVVNEQFFGPGTRLTVL.

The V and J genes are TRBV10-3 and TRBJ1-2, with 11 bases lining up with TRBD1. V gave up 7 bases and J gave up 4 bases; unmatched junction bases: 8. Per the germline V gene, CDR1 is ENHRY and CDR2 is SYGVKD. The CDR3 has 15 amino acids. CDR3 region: CAITGQGASGYGYTF. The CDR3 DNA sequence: TGTGCCATCACCGGACAGGGGGCGTCGGGCTATGGCTACACCTTC.

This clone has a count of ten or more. CDR3 in amino acids: CASSYPAGTEKNIQYF. The CDR3 DNA is TGTGCCAGCAGTTACCCGGCCGGGACCGAAAAAAACATTCAGTACTTC. The chain recombines TRBV6-6 with TRBJ2-4; perhaps D is TRBD1 or TRBD2 (5 bases each). The CDR3 sequence is 16 residues long. Deletions cut 2 bases from V and 4 bases from J, with 15 bases between. The V gene's germline CDR1 is MNHNY and CDR2 SVGAGI (reference sequence).

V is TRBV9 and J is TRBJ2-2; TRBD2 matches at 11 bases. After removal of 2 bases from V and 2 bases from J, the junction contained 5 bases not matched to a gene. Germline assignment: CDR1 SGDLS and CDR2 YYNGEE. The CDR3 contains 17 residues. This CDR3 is CASSVASGGFNTGELFF. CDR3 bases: TGTGCCAGCAGCGTTGCTAGCGGGGGGTTTAACACCGGGGAGCTGTTTTTT.

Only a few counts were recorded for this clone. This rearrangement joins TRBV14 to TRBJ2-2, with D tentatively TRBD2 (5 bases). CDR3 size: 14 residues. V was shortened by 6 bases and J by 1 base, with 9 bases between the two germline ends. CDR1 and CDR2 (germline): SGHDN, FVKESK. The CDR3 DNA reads TGTGCCAGCAGAGGACTGCAGAACACCGGGGAGCTGTTTTTT. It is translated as CASRGLQNTGELFF.